Here is one T cell receptor beta chain with its context. The entry originates in a study of T cell changes during pregnancy in multiple sclerosis. Repertoires were generated with immunoSEQ multiplex PCR, while TCRdb's copy carries only in-frame clones and drops some. The sample consists of roughly 51,000 clones, roughly 92% of them appearing once. Trimming took off 2 bases at V and 2 bases at J, with 16 bases between the two ends. This CDR3 region has 17 residues. Germline loops: CDR1 MNHEY, CDR2 SMNVEV (reference sequence). This TCR was sampled from a female donor with multiple sclerosis, enrolled in a pregnancy study. V and J are TRBV27 and TRBJ2-1; D is unclear. The sequencing used CD8+ T cells from peripheral blood mononuclear cells, collected before pregnancy. The CDR3 sequence: CASSLNPPVATYNEQFF. The DNA for the CDR3 is TGTGCCAGCAGTTTAAACCCGCCGGTAGCCACCTACAATGAGCAGTTCTTC.